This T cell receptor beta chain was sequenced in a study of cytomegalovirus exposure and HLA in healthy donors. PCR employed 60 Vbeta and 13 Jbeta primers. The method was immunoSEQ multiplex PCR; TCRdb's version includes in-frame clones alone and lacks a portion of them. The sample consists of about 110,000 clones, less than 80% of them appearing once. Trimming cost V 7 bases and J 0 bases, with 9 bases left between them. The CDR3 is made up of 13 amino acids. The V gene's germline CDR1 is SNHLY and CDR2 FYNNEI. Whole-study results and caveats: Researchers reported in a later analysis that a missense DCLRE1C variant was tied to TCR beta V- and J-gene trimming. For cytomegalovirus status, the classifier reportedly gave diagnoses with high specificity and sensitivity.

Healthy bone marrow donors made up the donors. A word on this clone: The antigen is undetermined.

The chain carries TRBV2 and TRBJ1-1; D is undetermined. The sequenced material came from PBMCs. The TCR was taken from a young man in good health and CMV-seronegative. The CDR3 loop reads CASMARLNTEAFF. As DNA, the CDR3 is TGTGCCAGCATGGCCAGGCTGAACACTGAAGCTTTCTTT.